What follows describes a single TCR beta chain. The data stem from a study of shared clonotypes between healthy human individuals. Study in general: A few men and two women, aged 18 to 49, were donors. CD4 naive and memory got three plates each, CD8 naive two, CD8 memory one.

The table came from immunoSEQ multiplex PCR; TCRdb's copy has only in-frame clones and leaves some out. Of about 1,500,000 clones detected, roughly 97% appear once; the ten largest clones hold roughly 1.1%. The CDR3 covers 14 residues. The V end was cut by 0 bases, the J end by 2 bases, with 11 bases between. Germline lookup yields CDR1 GTSNPN and CDR2 SVGIG (reference sequence). This chain connects TRBV30 to TRBJ2-7, with D possibly being TRBD2 (6 bases). Source material: naive CD4+ T cells sorted from blood. Subset reported: CD45RA+ positively selected. The sequence was collected from a man aged 25-45 years in good health. CDR3 loop: CAWSVGGLTYEQYF. The CDR3 DNA follows: TGTGCCTGGAGTGTTGGGGGGTTGACCTACGAGCAGTACTTC. The full variable domain, in which reference TRBV30 and TRBJ2-7 provide the parts outside the CDR3, is SQTIHQWPATLVQPVGSPLSLECTVEGTSNPNLYWYRQAAGRGLQLLFYSVGIGQISSEVPQNLSASRPQDRQFILSSKKLLLSDSGFYLCAWSVGGLTYEQYFGPGTRLTVT.